These 29 T cell receptor beta chains came from one sample sequenced in a study of blood T cell repertoires in COVID-19. Some clones are missing from TCRdb's copy, which holds only in-frame ones; the method was immunoSEQ multiplex PCR. The profile shows 150,000 to 160,000 clones, 80% to 90% of them singletons. Sequencing was performed on peripheral blood. The receptors were gathered from a woman between 65 and 79 years old with acute or convalescent COVID-19.

The sample holds one count of this clone. This chain uses TRBV18 with TRBJ2-7; TRBD1 aligns across 10 bases. V was clipped by 4 bases and J by 7 bases; unmatched bases: 16. CDR1 and CDR2 from the germline V gene are KGHSH and LQKENI. This CDR3 spans 17 amino acids. CDR3 sequence reads: CASSRAPLGTGVYEQYF. The CDR3 DNA follows: TGTGCCAGCTCACGAGCGCCCCTGGGGACAGGGGTTTATGAGCAGTACTTC.

The V and J genes are TRBV9 and TRBJ2-1; TRBD1 aligns across 10 bases. The CDR3 loop spans 17 amino acids. In germline, CDR1 is SGDLS, CDR2 YYNGEE. The V and J ends lost 4 bases and 0 bases, in that order; junction bases with no gene match: 7. Written as DNA, the CDR3 is TGTGCCAGCAGCCCACGGACAGGGGGAAGCTCCTACAATGAGCAGTTCTTC. As protein: CASSPRTGGSSYNEQFF. Drawing the rest from reference TRBV9 and TRBJ2-1, the complete variable domain is DSGVTQTPKHLITATGQRVTLRCSPRSGDLSVYWYQQSLDQGLQFLIQYYNGEERAKGNILERFSAQQFPDLHSELNLSSLELGDSALYFCASSPRTGGSSYNEQFFGPGTRLTVL.

The chain carries TRBV9 and TRBJ2-1, with unresolved D. V was shortened by 1 base and J by 0 bases, with 11 bases between the two germline ends. The germline CDR1 and CDR2 sequences are SGDLS and YYNGEE. This CDR3 has 16 residues. The CDR3 DNA follows: TGTGCCAGCAGCGTACTGGCCCCACCCTCCTACAATGAGCAGTTCTTC. Translating gives CASSVLAPPSYNEQFF. The variable domain in full, completed from reference TRBV9 and TRBJ2-1, reads DSGVTQTPKHLITATGQRVTLRCSPRSGDLSVYWYQQSLDQGLQFLIQYYNGEERAKGNILERFSAQQFPDLHSELNLSSLELGDSALYFCASSVLAPPSYNEQFFGPGTRLTVL.

V usage is TRBV5-1 and J usage is TRBJ2-6, with 8 bases aligning to TRBD1. Per germline, CDR1 SGHRS and CDR2 YFSETQ. V gave up 4 bases and J gave up 0 bases; unmatched junction bases: 9. This CDR3 contains 18 residues. The CDR3 here is CASSRTGTGLSGANVLTF. In DNA form, the CDR3 reads TGCGCCAGCAGCCGGACTGGGACAGGCCTCTCTGGGGCCAACGTCCTGACTTTC.

The chain links TRBV18 to TRBJ2-5; a possible D gene is TRBD2 (6 bases). Germline loops: CDR1 KGHSH, CDR2 LQKENI. The CDR3 length is 14 residues. V was trimmed by 3 bases and J by 3 bases, leaving 11 bases between them. The chain's CDR3 is CASSPDWREETQYF. DNA for the CDR3: TGTGCCAGCTCACCCGACTGGAGGGAAGAGACCCAGTACTTC.

V gene TRBV4-1 combines with J gene TRBJ1-6, with D maybe TRBD1 (5 bases). Germline V lookup: CDR1 MGHRA, CDR2 YSYEKL. The CDR3 spans 13 residues. Trimming left V 0 bases short and J 13 bases short, with 10 bases between. For the CDR3, the DNA is TGCGCCAGCAGCCAAGAGCCCCGACAGCCCCTCCACTTT. Its translation is CASSQEPRQPLHF.

The chain links TRBV7-9 to TRBJ2-5; 8 nucleotides match TRBD1. After removal of 5 bases from V and 2 bases from J, the junction contained 7 bases not matched to a gene. CDR3 length equals 15 residues. Germline CDR1 reads SEHNR; CDR2 reads FQNEAQ (reference sequence). The CDR3 region is CASSRDRGGQETQYF. The CDR3 DNA follows: TGTGCCAGCAGCCGCGACAGGGGAGGTCAAGAGACCCAGTACTTC.

This clone appeared a single time. The chain couples TRBV6-5 to TRBJ1-5; D gene ambiguous. The germline CDR1 and CDR2 sequences are MNHEY and SVGAGI. Trimming left V 0 bases short and J 6 bases short, with 12 bases between. The CDR3 is made up of 15 amino acids. CDR3 region: CASSYSSGIGQPQHF. The CDR3 DNA is TGTGCCAGCAGTTACTCCTCAGGAATCGGTCAGCCCCAGCATTTT.

The V gene is TRBV7-3, the J gene TRBJ2-1, with TRBD2 identical over 7 bases. The V gene's germline CDR1 is SGHTA and CDR2 FQGTGA. V gave up 2 bases and J gave up 0 bases; unmatched junction bases: 1. The CDR3 spans 15 residues. The CDR3 DNA sequence: TGTGCCAGCAGCTTAGCGGGGGACTCCTACAATGAGCAGTTCTTC. This gives the protein CASSLAGDSYNEQFF.

This chain uses TRBV5-6 with TRBJ1-2; 11 nucleotides agree with TRBD1. The V gene's germline CDR1 is SGHDT and CDR2 YYEEEE. This CDR3 is built from 17 residues. V lost 0 bases, J lost 3 bases, and 7 bases stayed unmatched. CDR3 DNA sequence: TGTGCCAGCAGCTTGGCTGGCTTGGGACAGGGGGACTATGGCTACACCTTC. Translated: CASSLAGLGQGDYGYTF.

V gene TRBV6-1 combines with J gene TRBJ2-1; TRBD2 agrees at 7 bases. The CDR3 extends over 14 amino acids. The J segment lost 9 bases and the V segment lost 0 bases, leaving 5 bases of the junction unmatched. Germline-derived CDR1 and CDR2 are MNHNS and SASEGT. The CDR3: CASSEAQTSSEQFF. In DNA form, the CDR3 reads TGTGCCAGCAGTGAAGCCCAGACTAGCTCTGAGCAGTTCTTC.

This chain links TRBV3-1 (or the pseudogene TRBV3-2) with TRBJ1-1; 9 bases match TRBD1. J lost 5 bases, V lost 4 bases, and 5 bases had no gene match. Germline CDR1 and CDR2: LGHDT and YNNKEL (reference sequence). The CDR3 has 14 amino acids. CDR3 nucleotide sequence: TGTGCCAGCAGCCCCGGGACAGGGAGGACTGAAGCTTTCTTT. Amino acid sequence: CASSPGTGRTEAFF.

The count of this clone is one. The chain joins TRBV28 to TRBJ1-2; the match to TRBD1 covers 7 bases. The CDR3 contains 14 residues. With V trimmed by 6 bases and J by 3 bases, 7 bases remained unmatched. The germline gives CDR1 MDHEN, CDR2 SYDVKM. CDR3 sequence reads: CASSWTGFDYGYTF. The CDR3 nucleotides read TGTGCCAGCAGCTGGACAGGTTTTGACTATGGCTACACCTTC.

This chain uses TRBV28 with TRBJ2-5; 11 nucleotides line up with TRBD2. Unmatched junction bases numbered 12, after V lost 3 bases and J lost 6 bases. This CDR3 is built from 17 residues. Germline lookup yields CDR1 MDHEN and CDR2 SYDVKM. CDR3 nucleotide sequence: TGTGCCAGCAGTTTTAGCGGGGGGGCCGTTCTGACAAAGACCCAGTACTTC. Translation: CASSFSGGAVLTKTQYF.

The V and J genes are TRBV7-9 and TRBJ1-2, with D possibly matching TRBD1 (5 bases). The germline V gene encodes CDR1 SEHNR and CDR2 FQNEAQ (reference sequence). Trimming removed 7 bases at V and 3 bases at J, with 18 bases between. The CDR3 is 15 residues long. CDR3 DNA: TGTGCCAGCACCCTAACCTCCCGGGGGGACTATGGCTACACCTTC. Translating gives CASTLTSRGDYGYTF.

The J gene is TRBJ1-5, the V gene TRBV19; 8 nucleotides agree with TRBD1. Germline CDR1 and CDR2: LNHDA and SQIVND (reference sequence). This CDR3 is built from 14 residues. V was pared by 5 bases and J by 3 bases, with 3 bases of the junction left unmatched. The CDR3 nucleotides read TGTGCCAGTAGTCCGACAGGGGTCAATCAGCCCCAGCATTTT. Protein sequence: CASSPTGVNQPQHF. The full variable domain, rest sourced from reference TRBV19 and TRBJ1-5, is DGGITQSPKYLFRKEGQNVTLSCEQNLNHDAMYWYRQDPGQGLRLIYYSQIVNDFQKGDIAEGYSVSREKKESFPLTVTSAQKNPTAFYLCASSPTGVNQPQHFGDGTRLSIL.

The chain carries TRBV6-6 and TRBJ2-5; D is uncertain. Germline V gives CDR1 MNHNY, CDR2 SVGAGI (reference sequence). This CDR3 comprises 13 residues. Trimming stripped 2 bases from V and 7 bases from J, with 11 bases between. CDR3 nucleotide sequence: TGTGCCAGCAGTTACACGGATCCAGGGACCCAGTACTTC. Protein: CASSYTDPGTQYF.

The chain joins TRBV3-1 (or the pseudogene TRBV3-2) to TRBJ2-7; no reliable D call. CDR1 LGHDT and CDR2 YNNKEL come from the germline V gene (reference sequence). Trimming removed 4 bases from V and 2 bases from J, with 9 bases in between. CDR3 size: 13 residues. CDR3 region: CASSPLPPYEQYF. CDR3 in DNA: TGTGCCAGCAGCCCCCTCCCCCCCTACGAGCAGTACTTC.

This chain joins TRBV6-5 and TRBJ2-2; 9 positions agree with TRBD2. Germline lookup yields CDR1 MNHEY and CDR2 SVGAGI. This CDR3 is 16 amino acids long. V gave up 2 bases and J gave up 5 bases; unmatched junction bases: 6. The CDR3 DNA reads as TGTGCCAGCAGTTACCGTAGTCTAGCGGGGACCGGGGAGCTGTTTTTT. It codes for CASSYRSLAGTGELFF.

The gene calls are TRBV27 and TRBJ1-1, with TRBD1 identical over 8 bases. From germline, CDR1 is MNHEY and CDR2 SMNVEV (reference sequence). This CDR3 has 14 residues. V shed 5 bases, J shed 3 bases, and the junction held 5 bases outside the gene matches. This CDR3 is CASSPRQGHTEAFF. The DNA of the CDR3 is TGTGCCAGCAGTCCCCGACAGGGGCACACTGAAGCTTTCTTT.

The rearrangement links TRBV29-1 to TRBJ2-5; TRBD2 aligns across 7 bases. V trimming: 6 bases; J trimming: 5 bases; junction bases outside the gene matches: 9. The CDR3 extends over 13 amino acids. Germline CDR1 SQVTM, CDR2 ANQGSEA. CDR3 in amino acids: CSVQGGGSETQYF. CDR3 bases: TGCAGCGTACAAGGCGGGGGTAGTGAGACCCAGTACTTC.

Of note for this clone: In the same sample, other DNA sequences code for this CDR3. The chain uses TRBV18 and TRBJ1-1; D is unclear. Germline CDR1 and CDR2: KGHSH and LQKENI. The CDR3 loop spans 14 amino acids. The germline V and J ends were trimmed by 1 base and 1 base, with 7 bases remaining between them. Written as DNA, the CDR3 is TGTGCCAGCTCACCACTCGACACGAACACTGAAGCTTTCTTT. Protein: CASSPLDTNTEAFF.

The V and J genes are TRBV4-1 and TRBJ1-3; weak D call: TRBD1 (6 bases). Germline V gene data show CDR1 as MGHRA and CDR2 as YSYEKL. V was cut by 3 bases and J by 4 bases, with 10 bases left in between. This CDR3 spans 14 amino acids. CDR3 in amino acids: CASSQGATGNTIYF. CDR3 coding DNA: TGCGCCAGCAGCCAGGGGGCGACGGGAAACACCATATATTTT.

The chain recombines TRBV4-1 with TRBJ1-3, with D unclear. The CDR3 consists of 17 residues. Germline assignment: CDR1 MGHRA and CDR2 YSYEKL. The ends were cut back, 4 bases at V and 0 bases at J, with 16 bases in the middle. CDR3 loop: CASSPVERVNSGNTIYF. Written as DNA, the CDR3 is TGCGCCAGCAGCCCCGTGGAGCGGGTGAACTCTGGAAACACCATATATTTT.

V is TRBV9 and J is TRBJ2-3, with D possibly being TRBD2 (6 bases). The germline V gene has CDR1 SGDLS and CDR2 YYNGEE. With 1 base removed from V and 0 bases from J, the gap between germline ends came to 12 bases. The CDR3 consists of 16 residues. CDR3 loop: CASSVRASVSTDTQYF. In DNA form, the CDR3 reads TGTGCCAGCAGCGTACGGGCTAGCGTAAGCACAGATACGCAGTATTTT. Drawing the rest from reference TRBV9 and TRBJ2-3, the complete variable domain is DSGVTQTPKHLITATGQRVTLRCSPRSGDLSVYWYQQSLDQGLQFLIQYYNGEERAKGNILERFSAQQFPDLHSELNLSSLELGDSALYFCASSVRASVSTDTQYFGPGTRLTVL.

The chain carries TRBV30 and TRBJ2-2; 7 bases map to TRBD1. Looked up from germline, CDR1 is GTSNPN and CDR2 is SVGIG (reference sequence). CDR3 size: 15 residues. The ends lost 2 bases at V and 2 bases at J; junction bases unmatched: 5. The CDR3 DNA reads TGTGCCTGGAGTCACAGGGGAATCAACACCGGGGAGCTGTTTTTT. As protein: CAWSHRGINTGELFF.

This sequence joins TRBV4-2 and TRBJ1-3, with TRBD1 identical over 7 bases. Germline loops: CDR1 LGHNA, CDR2 YNFKEQ. The trim removed 1 base at V and 0 bases at J, leaving 3 bases unmatched. There are 16 residues in the CDR3. CDR3 in DNA: TGTGCCAGCAGCCAAGGAACAGGGGCCTCTGGAAACACCATATATTTT. Translated, it gives CASSQGTGASGNTIYF.

This chain connects TRBV11-2 to TRBJ2-7, with D perhaps matching TRBD1 (5 bases). Germline lookup yields CDR1 SGHAT and CDR2 FQNNGV. This CDR3 contains 16 residues. V was cut by 5 bases and J by 3 bases, with 20 bases left in between. For the CDR3, the DNA is TGTGCCAGCAGCGCCCAGGCAGGTTCTCAGGGCTACGAGCAGTACTTC. This gives the protein CASSAQAGSQGYEQYF.

V gene TRBV5-6 combines with J gene TRBJ2-7, with D possibly being TRBD1 (6 bases). Trimming took off 3 bases at V and 1 base at J, with 11 bases between the two ends. Germline CDR1 SGHDT, CDR2 YYEEEE. This CDR3 comprises 14 residues. The CDR3 nucleotides read TGTGCCAGCAGCTCCGGGACAAGATCCTACGAGCAGTACGTC. It yields the protein CASSSGTRSYEQYV.